One and the same sample provided the 24 T cell receptor beta chains below, sequenced in a study of blood T cells in healthy people across ages. A second about 7 to 11 cycle PCR used barcoded and J-beta primers. MiXCR, applied by TCRdb to the 5' RACE reads, yields one record per CDR3 protein. The sample holds some 880,000 distinct CDR3 sequences, 36% seen once. The sample was blood. These receptors all come from a man aged 18 to 29 in good health.

This clonotype was seen a handful of times. The rearrangement links TRBV20-1 to TRBJ2-4, with 9 bases that match TRBD1. Per the germline V gene, CDR1 is DFQATT and CDR2 is SNEGSKA (reference sequence). V gave up 3 bases and J gave up 8 bases; unmatched junction bases: 17. The CDR3 has 17 amino acids. The CDR3 nucleotides read TGCAGTGCTAGCGTCTACCGGGACAGGGAAAAGAGAGACATTCAGTACTTC. Amino acids: CSASVYRDREKRDIQYF.

A note on this clonotype: A much larger clone sits a single nucleotide away, making a read error possible. The chain has TRBV20-1 and TRBJ2-1; 11 bases agree with TRBD1. Germline V gene sequence: CDR1 DFQATT, CDR2 SNEGSKA (reference sequence). This CDR3 region has 14 residues. DNA for the CDR3: TGCGGTGCAATAACCGGGACAGGGGGCAATGAGCAGTTCTTC. Its protein product is CGAITGTGGNEQFF.

Here the CDR3 DNA reads TGCGCCAGCAGCCTGCGTTGGAAGCAGGCGGCGGATACGCAGTATTTT. This translates into CASSLRWKQAADTQYF. The genes are TRBV4-3 and TRBJ2-3; D unresolved. CDR1 and CDR2 from the germline V gene are LGHNA and YSLEER. The V end lost 4 bases, the J end lost 6 bases, and 20 bases lay between the germline ends. The CDR3 spans 16 residues.

This clonotype was recorded a few times. This chain uses TRBV5-1 with TRBJ2-1; 11 positions agree with TRBD2. Germline assignment: CDR1 SGHRS and CDR2 YFSETQ. The CDR3 loop spans 19 amino acids. With V trimmed by 0 bases and J by 4 bases, 12 bases remained unmatched. CDR3 sequence reads: CASSLESSGGSGYYNEQFF. DNA for the CDR3: TGCGCCAGCAGCTTGGAGTCTAGCGGGGGGAGCGGGTATTACAATGAGCAGTTCTTC.

This clonotype was counted between two and nine times. The genes are TRBV5-6 and TRBJ2-4; D not certain. CDR3 length: 13 amino acids. Germline assignment: CDR1 SGHDT and CDR2 YYEEEE. The germline V and J ends were trimmed by 4 bases and 13 bases, with 18 bases remaining between them. CDR3 residues: CASSVAELGEQYF. DNA for the CDR3: TGTGCCAGCAGCGTGGCAGAGCTTGGAGAGCAGTACTTC.

The V and J genes are TRBV27 and TRBJ1-1; D is perhaps TRBD1 (5 bases). CDR3 size: 15 residues. The germline V gene encodes CDR1 MNHEY and CDR2 SMNVEV (reference sequence). V was trimmed by 6 bases and J by 4 bases, leaving 18 bases between them. The chain's CDR3 is CASRLGTERSTEAFF. CDR3 nucleotide sequence: TGTGCCAGCAGACTAGGGACGGAGAGGAGCACTGAAGCTTTCTTT.

This clonotype was seen repeatedly, ten times or more. The chain uses TRBV5-1 and TRBJ2-3, with 7 bases matching TRBD1. With V trimmed by 0 bases and J by 0 bases, 4 bases remained unmatched. The germline CDR1 and CDR2 sequences are SGHRS and YFSETQ. The CDR3 loop spans 16 amino acids. The CDR3 sequence is CASSLVTGSSTDTQYF. The CDR3 bases are TGCGCCAGCAGCTTGGTGACAGGGTCTAGCACAGATACGCAGTATTTT.

A few counts support this clonotype. The V call is TRBV27, the J call TRBJ1-5; no clear D gene. Germline V gene data show CDR1 as MNHEY and CDR2 as SMNVEV (reference sequence). This CDR3 has 14 residues. Trimming shortened V by 7 bases and J by 7 bases, and 17 bases separated the two germline ends. The CDR3 nucleotides read TGTGCCAGCAAAAATGGGGTAGGGAACCAGCCCCAGCATTTT. Translating it yields CASKNGVGNQPQHF.

This clonotype was counted between two and nine times. This chain connects TRBV7-6 to TRBJ2-4; D is possibly TRBD2 (6 bases). Per the germline V gene, CDR1 is SGHVS and CDR2 is FNYEAQ. The ends were cut back, 1 base at V and 13 bases at J, with 11 bases in the middle. The CDR3 consists of 12 residues. The CDR3 coding sequence is TGTGCCAGCAGCTTAGTTTCGGGGGAGCAGTACTTC. This encodes CASSLVSGEQYF. Combining the CDR3 with reference TRBV7-6 and TRBJ2-4 gives the whole variable domain GAGVSQSPRYKVTKRGQDVALRCDPISGHVSLYWYRQALGQGPEFLTYFNYEAQQDKSGLPNDRFSAERPEGSISTLTIQRTEQRDSAMYRCASSLVSGEQYFGAGTRLSVL.

CDR3 sequence: CASSVAGAQETQYF. CDR3 DNA sequence: TGTGCCAGCAGCGTGGCAGGGGCTCAAGAGACCCAGTACTTC. This chain uses TRBV5-5 with TRBJ2-5; the D gene is possibly TRBD1 (6 bases). Trimming removed 4 bases from V and 2 bases from J, with 12 bases in between. The CDR3 has 14 residues. Germline V gene lookup returns CDR1 SGHKS and CDR2 YYEKEE (reference sequence).

Ten or more counts support this clonotype. The rearrangement joins TRBV3-1 to TRBJ1-2; D unresolved. Trimming left V 0 bases short and J 8 bases short, with 10 bases between. The CDR3 covers 13 residues. Looked up from germline, CDR1 is LGHDT and CDR2 is YNNKEL (reference sequence). The CDR3 nucleotides read TGTGCCAGCAGCCAAGACTCCCTCGGGGGCTACACCTTC. This translates into CASSQDSLGGYTF. The whole variable domain, remainder taken from reference TRBV3-1 and TRBJ1-2, is DTAVSQTPKYLVTQMGNDKSIKCEQNLGHDTMYWYKQDSKKFLKIMFSYNNKELIINETVPNRFSPKSPDKAHLNLHINSLELGDSAVYFCASSQDSLGGYTFGSGTRLTVV.

The genes are TRBV20-1 and TRBJ1-5; no definite D call. V gave up 3 bases and J gave up 9 bases, with 18 bases separating them. The CDR3 runs 14 residues. Germline V lookup: CDR1 DFQATT, CDR2 SNEGSKA (reference sequence). CDR3 sequence: CSASRGTTFWPQHF. The CDR3 DNA follows: TGCAGTGCTAGTCGGGGTACGACCTTCTGGCCCCAGCATTTT.

The V gene is TRBV20-1, the J gene TRBJ2-7; D might be TRBD1 or TRBD2, each matching 6 bases. The ends were cut back, 6 bases at V and 7 bases at J, with 19 bases in the middle. The germline V gene has CDR1 DFQATT and CDR2 SNEGSKA (reference sequence). CDR3 size: 13 residues. In DNA, the CDR3 is TGCAGTGCACGGGGGACAATCTACAATGAGCAGTACTTC. Translation: CSARGTIYNEQYF.

V gene TRBV12-3 or TRBV12-4 combines with J gene TRBJ1-2; no clear D gene. V shed 6 bases and J shed 8 bases, with 16 bases lying between them. The CDR3 totals 13 residues. In DNA form, the CDR3 reads TGTGCCAGCAGCCGGACGGACTCCTTCGGCTACACCTTC. It translates to CASSRTDSFGYTF.

V is TRBV29-1 and J is TRBJ1-2, with TRBD1 matching 8 bases. The CDR3 covers 13 residues. After removal of 7 bases from V and 1 base from J, the junction contained 5 bases not matched to a gene. Germline V gene lookup returns CDR1 SQVTM and CDR2 ANQGSEA. The CDR3 loop reads CSARTGSNYGYTF. In DNA form, the CDR3 reads TGCAGCGCGAGGACAGGGAGTAACTATGGCTACACCTTC. Variable domain in full (rest from reference TRBV29-1 and TRBJ1-2): SAVISQKPSRDICQRGTSLTIQCQVDSQVTMMFWYRQQPGQSLTLIATANQGSEATYESGFVIDKFPISRPNLTFSTLTVSNMSPEDSSIYLCSARTGSNYGYTFGSGTRLTVV.

This clonotype came up a few times. V usage is TRBV5-1 and J usage is TRBJ1-6, with 11 nucleotides matching TRBD1. Unmatched junction bases numbered 6, after V lost 4 bases and J lost 6 bases. This CDR3 has 16 amino acids. Germline V gene data show CDR1 as SGHRS and CDR2 as YFSETQ. The CDR3 sequence: CASSSGQGASNSPLHF. CDR3 coding DNA: TGCGCCAGCAGCAGCGGACAGGGGGCCAGTAATTCACCCCTCCACTTT.

Many counts were recorded for this clonotype. V is TRBV20-1 and J is TRBJ2-3, with a weak D call TRBD2 (6 bases). The CDR3 length is 18 residues. Germline values: CDR1 DFQATT, CDR2 SNEGSKA (reference sequence). Trimming took off 2 bases at V and 5 bases at J, with 26 bases between the two ends. CDR3 DNA sequence: TGCAGTGCTAGATCCCCCCCCTCGGGGGAGGTAGGGAGAGATACGCAGTATTTT. Translating it yields CSARSPPSGEVGRDTQYF.

This clonotype occurred a few times. V is TRBV7-8 and J is TRBJ1-5; 11 nucleotides line up with TRBD1. Germline lookup yields CDR1 SGHVS and CDR2 FQNEAQ. CDR3 length equals 15 residues. V was clipped by 5 bases and J by 6 bases; unmatched bases: 6. The CDR3 is CASSGGTGGSQPQHF. The CDR3 coding sequence is TGTGCCAGCAGCGGAGGGACAGGGGGTAGTCAGCCCCAGCATTTT.

In the case of this clonotype: A read error may be the cause here, since a much bigger clone is one base away. This chain uses TRBV7-2 with TRBJ2-3, with no clear D. Germline CDR1 and CDR2: SGHTA and FQGNSA. Trimming cost V 3 bases and J 10 bases, with 11 bases left between them. The CDR3 spans 12 residues. The CDR3 sequence: CASSLPSSPQYF. CDR3 nucleotide sequence: TGTGCCAGCAGCTTGCCCTCATCACCGCAGTATTTT.

This clonotype appeared a few times. The J gene is TRBJ2-5, the V gene TRBV5-1; the D is unclear. The V gene lost 1 base and the J gene lost 0 bases, with 7 bases spanning the gap. Per the germline V gene, CDR1 is SGHRS and CDR2 is YFSETQ. The CDR3 has 14 amino acids. As DNA, the CDR3 is TGCGCCAGCAGCTTGAGGCAGAACCAAGAGACCCAGTACTTC. Encoded protein: CASSLRQNQETQYF.

This clonotype was picked up many times. The chain is built from TRBV6-5 and TRBJ2-7; either TRBD1 or TRBD2 may fit D (5 bases each). The V gene lost 5 bases and the J gene lost 8 bases, with 16 bases spanning the gap. There are 13 residues in the CDR3. Germline V gene data show CDR1 as MNHEY and CDR2 as SVGAGI. The CDR3 DNA reads as TGTGCCAGCAGTCCCCCCGTCCCGGGACAGCAGTACTTC. Residues: CASSPPVPGQQYF.

As for this clonotype: A read error is possible here, since a much larger clone lies one base away. V gene TRBV10-3 combines with J gene TRBJ2-3; D is possibly TRBD2 (5 bases). Germline V gene lookup returns CDR1 ENHRY and CDR2 SYGVKD. The CDR3 extends over 17 amino acids. V gave up 0 bases and J gave up 3 bases, with 16 bases separating them. CDR3 DNA sequence: TGTGCCATCAGTGAGTCGACGGGAATTGGGTCGACAGATACGCAGTATTTT. Its protein product is CAISESTGIGSTDTQYF.

The gene calls are TRBV28 and TRBJ1-1, with a possible D match to TRBD1 (5 bases). V was clipped by 5 bases and J by 8 bases, with 15 bases between them. The CDR3 is made up of 13 amino acids. The germline V gene encodes CDR1 MDHEN and CDR2 SYDVKM. The CDR3 DNA sequence: TGTGCCAGCAGTGCTCGGGACCCCCCCGAAGCTTTCTTT. Encoded protein: CASSARDPPEAFF. Full variable domain (rest looked up from reference TRBV28 and TRBJ1-1): DVKVTQSSRYLVKRTGEKVFLECVQDMDHENMFWYRQDPGLGLRLIYFSYDVKMKEKGDIPEGYSVSREKKERFSLILESASTNQTSMYLCASSARDPPEAFFGQGTRLTVV.

The V gene is TRBV20-1, the J gene TRBJ1-4, with D unclear. The CDR3 runs 14 residues. Germline CDR1 DFQATT, CDR2 SNEGSKA (reference sequence). V was pared by 6 bases and J by 7 bases, with 18 bases between. The DNA of the CDR3 is TGCAGTGCGAAAACCCAGTTTCACCGTGAAAAACTGTTTTTT. Amino acid sequence: CSAKTQFHREKLFF.